This passage covers 23 T cell receptor beta chains from one sample sequenced in a study of a mutant IDH1 vaccine in newly diagnosed glioma. The antigens these receptors bind are not known. The repertoire was sequenced with immunoSEQ multiplex PCR; TCRdb's copy has only in-frame clones and lacks some. The sample consists of roughly 52,000 clones, 75% to 85% of them appearing once. The time point was: week 23, last vaccination. Mutant IDH1 20-mer peptide, at 300 ug, made up each vaccine dose, with topical imiquimod. Sequenced here: PBMCs, sampled from a glioma patient whose treatment included an IDH1 peptide vaccine. The receptors here all came from a man aged 35 to 55 with glioma.

The chain combines TRBV6-6 with TRBJ1-1; D possibly corresponds to TRBD1 (5 bases). Between the trimmed V and J ends, which lost 0 bases and 6 bases, there was a span of 11 bases. In germline, CDR1 is MNHNY, CDR2 SVGAGI (reference sequence). The CDR3 spans 14 residues. The CDR3 region has the DNA TGTGCCAGCAGTTACTCGGGGGGAGCAGCTGAAGCTTTCTTT. Its translation is CASSYSGGAAEAFF.

The chain combines TRBV5-1 with TRBJ2-6; D is ambiguous. CDR1 is SGHRS, CDR2 YFSETQ, per germline. The CDR3 is 16 amino acids. Deletions cut 1 base from V and 0 bases from J, with 8 bases between. CDR3 loop: CASSLLGNSGANVLTF. In DNA, the CDR3 is TGCGCCAGCAGCTTGTTGGGGAACTCTGGGGCCAACGTCCTGACTTTC.

The gene calls are TRBV5-4 and TRBJ2-1; D not certain. Trimming pared 2 bases from V and 8 bases from J, leaving 14 bases between. Germline V gives CDR1 SGHNT, CDR2 YYREEE (reference sequence). There are 14 residues in the CDR3. The CDR3 bases are TGTGCCAGCAGCTTACCCCTCCGTCCCCATGAGCAGTTCTTC. Amino acid sequence: CASSLPLRPHEQFF.

This clone occurred once. The chain couples TRBV19 to TRBJ2-6; D is possibly TRBD2 (6 bases). Germline assignment: CDR1 LNHDA and CDR2 SQIVND (reference sequence). This CDR3 spans 15 amino acids. The V end was cut by 7 bases, the J end by 0 bases, with 10 bases between. CDR3 protein: CASMGTFSGANVLTF. CDR3 sequence (DNA): TGTGCCAGTATGGGGACTTTCTCTGGGGCCAACGTCCTGACTTTC. The whole variable domain, remainder taken from reference TRBV19 and TRBJ2-6, is DGGITQSPKYLFRKEGQNVTLSCEQNLNHDAMYWYRQDPGQGLRLIYYSQIVNDFQKGDIAEGYSVSREKKESFPLTVTSAQKNPTAFYLCASMGTFSGANVLTFGAGSRLTVL.

The rearrangement joins TRBV4-1 to TRBJ1-5; a possible D gene is TRBD1 (6 bases). V lost 1 base and J lost 4, with 11 bases in between. Germline V CDR1 and CDR2: MGHRA, YSYEKL. The CDR3 runs 15 residues. The CDR3 bases are TGCGCCAGCAGCCAAGTCGAGACAGGAAATCAGCCCCAGCATTTT. It codes for CASSQVETGNQPQHF.

The chain couples TRBV19 to TRBJ1-3; tentative D call: TRBD1 (6 bases). Per the germline V gene, CDR1 is LNHDA and CDR2 is SQIVND (reference sequence). The germline V and J ends were trimmed by 7 bases and 4 bases, with 14 bases remaining between them. The CDR3 contains 14 residues. CDR3 amino acids: CASNDRPSGNTIYF. The CDR3 nucleotides read TGTGCCAGTAACGACAGGCCATCGGGAAACACCATATATTTT.

In its sample, this clone was seen a few times. The gene calls are TRBV30 and TRBJ1-1, with D hard to call. This CDR3 spans 10 amino acids. Germline values: CDR1 GTSNPN, CDR2 SVGIG (reference sequence). V shed 2 bases and J shed 5 bases, with 3 bases lying between them. CDR3 DNA sequence: TGTGCCTGGAGTCGAACTGAAGCTTTCTTT. Its protein is CAWSRTEAFF.

This chain links TRBV2 with TRBJ2-3; D is possibly TRBD1 or TRBD2 (6 bases each). Per germline, CDR1 SNHLY and CDR2 FYNNEI. The CDR3 is 13 amino acids. V lost 6 bases to trimming and J lost 3 bases, with 10 bases between them. The CDR3 bases are TGTGCCAGCAGGGGGGGCCCGACAGATACGCAGTATTTT. It specifies CASRGGPTDTQYF.

This clone was recorded a few times. The chain uses TRBV7-9 and TRBJ1-1, with D possibly TRBD1 on 6 matching bases. This CDR3 contains 14 residues. The ends were cut back, 4 bases at V and 2 bases at J, with 11 bases in the middle. The germline V gene has CDR1 SEHNR and CDR2 FQNEAQ (reference sequence). The CDR3 loop is CASSSSDRNTEAFF. CDR3 DNA sequence: TGTGCCAGCAGCTCGTCGGACAGAAACACTGAAGCTTTCTTT. The full variable domain, completed using reference TRBV7-9 and TRBJ1-1, is DTGVSQNPRHKITKRGQNVTFRCDPISEHNRLYWYRQTLGQGPEFLTYFQNEAQLEKSRLLSDRFSAERPKGSFSTLEIQRTEQGDSAMYLCASSSSDRNTEAFFGQGTRLTVV.

This clone was found once. The chain links TRBV7-9 to TRBJ2-3, with D perhaps matching TRBD2 (5 bases). CDR1 and CDR2 (germline): SEHNR, FQNEAQ (reference sequence). The V and J ends lost 4 bases and 0 bases respectively, with 14 bases between them. CDR3 length: 16 residues. As DNA, the CDR3 is TGTGCCAGCAGCTCTCCCCGGGGAGCTAGCACAGATACGCAGTATTTT. Amino acid sequence: CASSSPRGASTDTQYF. Using reference TRBV7-9 and TRBJ2-3 for the parts outside the CDR3, the full variable domain is DTGVSQNPRHKITKRGQNVTFRCDPISEHNRLYWYRQTLGQGPEFLTYFQNEAQLEKSRLLSDRFSAERPKGSFSTLEIQRTEQGDSAMYLCASSSPRGASTDTQYFGPGTRLTVL.

This chain uses TRBV18 with TRBJ1-5; tentative D call: TRBD1 (5 bases). Germline CDR1 is KGHSH and CDR2 is LQKENI. CDR3 length: 14 amino acids. V was shortened by 6 bases and J by 2 bases, with 11 bases between the two germline ends. DNA of the CDR3: TGTGCCAGCTCCCAGGGTCAGGGCAATCAGCCCCAGCATTTT. This translates into CASSQGQGNQPQHF.

The DNA of the CDR3 is TGTGCCATCGGAGAAGGGGGGGGAGAGCAGTACTTC. Encoded protein: CAIGEGGGEQYF. The V call is TRBV10-3, the J call TRBJ2-7, with a tentative D call TRBD2 (7 bases). Germline-derived CDR1 and CDR2 are ENHRY and SYGVKD. The V end was cut by 8 bases, the J end by 7 bases, with 15 bases between. The CDR3 runs to 12 residues.

The CDR3: CASSLMDRENEKLFF. CDR3 nucleotide sequence: TGTGCCAGCAGCCTGATGGACAGAGAGAATGAAAAACTGTTTTTT. The rearrangement uses TRBV7-6 and TRBJ1-4, with D possibly matching TRBD1 (6 bases). The CDR3 loop spans 15 amino acids. The germline V and J ends were trimmed by 5 bases and 5 bases, with 15 bases remaining between them. The germline CDR1 and CDR2 sequences are SGHVS and FNYEAQ.

Only one count was recorded for this clone. The chain uses TRBV6-1 and TRBJ1-6; 8 nucleotides align to TRBD1. Germline V gene sequence: CDR1 MNHNS, CDR2 SASEGT. The CDR3 consists of 17 residues. V trimming: 3 bases; J trimming: 7 bases; junction bases outside the gene matches: 11. The CDR3 is CASSDAPQGGGNSPLHF. DNA of the CDR3: TGTGCCAGCAGTGATGCCCCACAGGGGGGTGGCAATTCACCCCTCCACTTT.

The chain recombines TRBV5-4 with TRBJ1-2; D is uncertain. The V and J ends lost 8 bases and 2 bases respectively, with 10 bases between them. Germline V gene sequence: CDR1 SGHNT, CDR2 YYREEE (reference sequence). This CDR3 comprises 12 residues. The CDR3 is CASRGPNYGYTF. CDR3 bases: TGTGCCAGTCGAGGACCAAACTATGGCTACACCTTC.

The chain joins TRBV18 to TRBJ1-1; 10 bases match TRBD1. Per the germline V gene, CDR1 is KGHSH and CDR2 is LQKENI. The CDR3 has 16 residues. V shed 6 bases, J shed 1 base, and the junction held 8 bases outside the gene matches. The CDR3 loop is CASSPGTGVQNTEAFF. The CDR3 DNA follows: TGTGCCAGCTCCCCCGGGACAGGGGTCCAGAACACTGAAGCTTTCTTT.

The DNA of the CDR3 is TGTGCCAGCAGTTGGGGACAGATCTACGAGCAGTACTTC. Protein sequence: CASSWGQIYEQYF. This chain connects TRBV5-6 to TRBJ2-7, with 7 bases identical to TRBD1. This CDR3 region has 13 residues. Germline CDR1 and CDR2: SGHDT and YYEEEE. The trim removed 5 bases at V and 3 bases at J, leaving 5 bases unmatched. Full variable domain (remainder filled in from reference TRBV5-6 and TRBJ2-7): DAGVTQSPTHLIKTRGQQVTLRCSPKSGHDTVSWYQQALGQGPQFIFQYYEEEERQRGNFPDRFSGHQFPNYSSELNVNALLLGDSALYLCASSWGQIYEQYFGPGTRLTVT.

J is TRBJ1-1 and V is TRBV5-5; 9 bases are shared with TRBD1. This CDR3 comprises 14 residues. Looked up from germline, CDR1 is SGHKS and CDR2 is YYEKEE (reference sequence). Losses at the gene ends were 3 bases for V and 3 bases for J; bases not matched to a gene: 3. The CDR3 loop reads CASSWTGADTEAFF. CDR3 in DNA: TGTGCCAGCAGCTGGACAGGGGCGGACACTGAAGCTTTCTTT. The variable domain in full, with the rest retrieved from reference TRBV5-5 and TRBJ1-1, is DAGVTQSPTHLIKTRGQQVTLRCSPISGHKSVSWYQQVLGQGPQFIFQYYEKEERGRGNFPDRFSARQFPNYSSELNVNALLLGDSALYLCASSWTGADTEAFFGQGTRLTVV.

This clone has just one count. This chain joins TRBV2 and TRBJ1-6; TRBD1 agrees at 8 bases. Germline CDR1 reads SNHLY; CDR2 reads FYNNEI. The trim removed 3 bases at V and 6 bases at J, leaving 10 bases unmatched. The CDR3 is made up of 17 amino acids. Here the CDR3 reads CASSDWGDRGGNSPLHF. CDR3 DNA: TGTGCCAGCAGTGATTGGGGTGACAGGGGCGGTAATTCACCCCTCCACTTT. The variable domain in full, completed from reference TRBV2 and TRBJ1-6, reads EPEVTQTPSHQVTQMGQEVILRCVPISNHLYFYWYRQILGQKVEFLVSFYNNEISEKSEIFDDQFSVERPDGSNFTLKIRSTKLEDSAMYFCASSDWGDRGGNSPLHFGNGTRLTVT.

The chain carries TRBV5-1 and TRBJ2-4; the D gene is possibly TRBD2 (5 bases). The CDR3 covers 13 residues. The ends were cut back, 5 bases at V and 2 bases at J, with 8 bases in the middle. CDR1 is SGHRS and CDR2 is YFSETQ in the germline V gene. The CDR3 reads CASSEGSKNIQYF. The CDR3 region has the DNA TGCGCCAGCAGTGAGGGTTCCAAAAACATTCAGTACTTC.

This sequence joins TRBV5-8 and TRBJ1-2; D possibly corresponds to TRBD1 (6 bases). CDR1 and CDR2 from the germline V gene are SGHTS and YDEGEE. The CDR3 spans 15 residues. V was trimmed by 5 bases and J by 8 bases, leaving 22 bases between them. The CDR3 sequence: CASRRGGPRPQGYTF. CDR3 bases: TGTGCCAGCAGGAGGGGGGGGCCTCGACCTCAGGGCTACACCTTC.

The chain carries TRBV6-6 and TRBJ1-1; no definite D call. This CDR3 comprises 12 residues. Germline V gene sequence: CDR1 MNHNY, CDR2 SVGAGI (reference sequence). V was clipped by 0 bases and J by 8 bases, with 7 bases between them. CDR3 protein: CASSYSELEAFF. The CDR3 DNA is TGTGCCAGCAGTTACTCCGAACTCGAAGCTTTCTTT.

This rearrangement joins TRBV30 to TRBJ1-1; D is unresolved. The CDR3 contains 11 residues. Germline V lookup: CDR1 GTSNPN, CDR2 SVGIG (reference sequence). V dropped 3 bases and J dropped 4 bases, with 6 bases sitting between them. This CDR3 is CAWSDVTEAFF. CDR3 coding DNA: TGTGCCTGGAGCGACGTCACTGAAGCTTTCTTT. The entire variable domain, with the rest obtained from reference TRBV30 and TRBJ1-1, is as follows: SQTIHQWPATLVQPVGSPLSLECTVEGTSNPNLYWYRQAAGRGLQLLFYSVGIGQISSEVPQNLSASRPQDRQFILSSKKLLLSDSGFYLCAWSDVTEAFFGQGTRLTVV.